A selection of T cell receptor beta chains follows, all from one sample in a study of T cell responses to AZD1222 COVID-19 vaccine. TCRdb keeps only in-frame clones here, not all; method: immunoSEQ multiplex PCR. The sample consists of roughly 150,000 clones, around 89% of them appearing once. The material was peripheral blood, obtained on day 0 of MenACWY control vaccination. Receptors originate from an adult in good health. Each CDR3 is given with its conserved first and last residue. Fields, in order: J gene, D gene, CDR3 length, V gene, clone size, CDR3 protein, CDR3 DNA. D genes are given only for firm matches. Expanded clones are given a class, and other clones once, few, many or no size at all.

>TRBJ1-2|.|15|TRBV3-1/TRBV3-2|.
CASSQGTGINYGYTF
TGTGCCAGCAGCCAAGGTACAGGTATTAACTATGGCTACACCTTC
>TRBJ2-4|.|15|TRBV6-2/TRBV6-3|.
CASSYSKQGINIQYF
TGTGCCAGCAGTTACTCGAAGCAGGGGATAAACATTCAGTACTTC
>TRBJ1-1|.|11|TRBV30|.
CAWSPGAEAFF
TGTGCCTGGAGTCCGGGCGCTGAAGCTTTCTTT
>TRBJ2-7|.|11|TRBV30|few
CATQEMGEQYF
TGTGCCACACAAGAGATGGGCGAGCAGTACTTC
>TRBJ1-5|.|14|TRBV10-3|.
CAIKSANSNQPQHF
TGTGCCATCAAAAGCGCGAATAGCAATCAGCCCCAGCATTTT
>TRBJ1-2|.|14|TRBV24-1|.
CATSDRRRSEGYTF
TGTGCCACCAGTGATAGAAGGAGGTCGGAAGGCTACACCTTC
>TRBJ2-2|TRBD1|15|TRBV7-6|.
CASSLGTGTTGELFF
TGTGCCAGCAGCTTAGGGACAGGCACCACCGGGGAGCTGTTTTTT
>TRBJ2-5|TRBD2|16|TRBV7-9|.
CASSFDGGADGETQYF
TGTGCCAGCAGCTTCGACGGGGGGGCCGACGGAGAGACCCAGTACTTC
>TRBJ1-6|.|14|TRBV2|.
CASSPRGASSPLHF
TGTGCCAGCAGTCCCCGGGGGGCGAGTTCACCCCTCCACTTT
>TRBJ1-5|.|16|TRBV27|.
CASSSASGGQATPQHF
TGTGCCAGCAGTTCCGCCTCTGGGGGGCAGGCAACGCCCCAGCATTTT
>TRBJ2-5|TRBD2|17|TRBV5-1|.
CASSPSSGRDVRGTQYF
TGCGCCAGCAGCCCGTCTAGCGGGAGGGACGTAAGGGGGACCCAGTACTTC
>TRBJ2-2|.|16|TRBV6-1|.
CASSDGRQDNAGELFF
TGTGCCAGCAGTGATGGGCGGCAGGATAATGCCGGGGAGCTGTTTTTT
>TRBJ2-7|.|14|TRBV19|.
CASSIAGTSYEQYF
TGTGCCAGTAGTATAGCCGGGACATCCTACGAGCAGTACTTC
>TRBJ1-5|.|15|TRBV28|.
CASSLTVYSNQPQHF
TGTGCCAGCAGTTTAACGGTGTATAGCAATCAGCCCCAGCATTTT
>TRBJ1-1|.|16|TRBV6-2/TRBV6-3|.
CASTPLSQGAFTEAFF
TGTGCCAGCACCCCCCTATCTCAGGGTGCGTTCACTGAAGCTTTCTTT
>TRBJ1-3|TRBD1|14|TRBV6-5|.
CASRQGARGNTIYF
TGTGCCAGCAGACAGGGGGCGCGCGGAAACACCATATATTTT
>TRBJ1-5|.|13|TRBV6-5|.
CASSYNSNQPQHF
TGTGCCAGCAGTTACAATAGCAATCAGCCCCAGCATTTT
>TRBJ1-3|.|14|TRBV3-1/TRBV3-2|once
CASSQQGSGNTIYF
TGTGCCAGCAGCCAACAGGGTTCTGGAAACACCATATATTTT
>TRBJ2-3|.|12|TRBV30|.
CAWSRARDTQYF
TGTGCCTGGAGCCGGGCCAGGGATACGCAGTATTTT
>TRBJ2-7|TRBD1|15|TRBV6-5|.
CASSFDRGLTYEQYF
TGTGCCAGCAGTTTCGACAGGGGCCTAACCTACGAGCAGTACTTC
>TRBJ1-2|.|12|TRBV28|.
CASSLANYGYTF
TGTGCCAGCAGCCTAGCTAACTATGGCTACACCTTC
>TRBJ1-4|.|14|TRBV24-1|.
CATSDSMDGEKLFF
TGTGCCACCAGTGATTCCATGGACGGTGAAAAACTGTTTTTT
>TRBJ2-1|.|13|TRBV10-3|.
CAISDREYNEQFF
TGTGCCATCAGTGATAGGGAGTACAATGAGCAGTTCTTC
>TRBJ2-7|.|12|TRBV12-3/TRBV12-4|.
CASRIGYYEQYF
TGTGCCAGCAGGATCGGATACTACGAGCAGTACTTC
>TRBJ2-1|.|16|TRBV7-9|.
CASSLAATPTYNEQFF
TGTGCCAGCAGCTTAGCAGCGACCCCAACCTACAATGAGCAGTTCTTC
>TRBJ2-1|.|16|TRBV7-2|.
CASSLQARRGVDEQFF
TGTGCCAGCAGCTTACAAGCGCGCCGAGGGGTGGATGAGCAGTTCTTC
>TRBJ2-1|.|13|TRBV29-1|.
CSVAEQTGNEQFF
TGCAGCGTTGCGGAACAAACAGGGAATGAGCAGTTCTTC
>TRBJ1-5|TRBD1|15|TRBV6-5|few
CASRPTGASNQPQHF
TGTGCCAGCAGGCCAACAGGGGCGAGCAATCAGCCCCAGCATTTT
>TRBJ1-4|.|14|TRBV28|.
CASSLGGGYEKLFF
TGTGCCAGCAGTTTAGGCGGGGGATATGAAAAACTGTTTTTT
>TRBJ2-5|.|15|TRBV7-2|.
CASSLAPGLWGTQYF
TGTGCCAGCAGCTTGGCCCCAGGTCTCTGGGGGACCCAGTACTTC
>TRBJ1-1|TRBD1|14|TRBV11-3|.
CASSFRQGNTEAFF
TGTGCCAGCAGCTTTCGACAGGGGAACACTGAAGCTTTCTTT